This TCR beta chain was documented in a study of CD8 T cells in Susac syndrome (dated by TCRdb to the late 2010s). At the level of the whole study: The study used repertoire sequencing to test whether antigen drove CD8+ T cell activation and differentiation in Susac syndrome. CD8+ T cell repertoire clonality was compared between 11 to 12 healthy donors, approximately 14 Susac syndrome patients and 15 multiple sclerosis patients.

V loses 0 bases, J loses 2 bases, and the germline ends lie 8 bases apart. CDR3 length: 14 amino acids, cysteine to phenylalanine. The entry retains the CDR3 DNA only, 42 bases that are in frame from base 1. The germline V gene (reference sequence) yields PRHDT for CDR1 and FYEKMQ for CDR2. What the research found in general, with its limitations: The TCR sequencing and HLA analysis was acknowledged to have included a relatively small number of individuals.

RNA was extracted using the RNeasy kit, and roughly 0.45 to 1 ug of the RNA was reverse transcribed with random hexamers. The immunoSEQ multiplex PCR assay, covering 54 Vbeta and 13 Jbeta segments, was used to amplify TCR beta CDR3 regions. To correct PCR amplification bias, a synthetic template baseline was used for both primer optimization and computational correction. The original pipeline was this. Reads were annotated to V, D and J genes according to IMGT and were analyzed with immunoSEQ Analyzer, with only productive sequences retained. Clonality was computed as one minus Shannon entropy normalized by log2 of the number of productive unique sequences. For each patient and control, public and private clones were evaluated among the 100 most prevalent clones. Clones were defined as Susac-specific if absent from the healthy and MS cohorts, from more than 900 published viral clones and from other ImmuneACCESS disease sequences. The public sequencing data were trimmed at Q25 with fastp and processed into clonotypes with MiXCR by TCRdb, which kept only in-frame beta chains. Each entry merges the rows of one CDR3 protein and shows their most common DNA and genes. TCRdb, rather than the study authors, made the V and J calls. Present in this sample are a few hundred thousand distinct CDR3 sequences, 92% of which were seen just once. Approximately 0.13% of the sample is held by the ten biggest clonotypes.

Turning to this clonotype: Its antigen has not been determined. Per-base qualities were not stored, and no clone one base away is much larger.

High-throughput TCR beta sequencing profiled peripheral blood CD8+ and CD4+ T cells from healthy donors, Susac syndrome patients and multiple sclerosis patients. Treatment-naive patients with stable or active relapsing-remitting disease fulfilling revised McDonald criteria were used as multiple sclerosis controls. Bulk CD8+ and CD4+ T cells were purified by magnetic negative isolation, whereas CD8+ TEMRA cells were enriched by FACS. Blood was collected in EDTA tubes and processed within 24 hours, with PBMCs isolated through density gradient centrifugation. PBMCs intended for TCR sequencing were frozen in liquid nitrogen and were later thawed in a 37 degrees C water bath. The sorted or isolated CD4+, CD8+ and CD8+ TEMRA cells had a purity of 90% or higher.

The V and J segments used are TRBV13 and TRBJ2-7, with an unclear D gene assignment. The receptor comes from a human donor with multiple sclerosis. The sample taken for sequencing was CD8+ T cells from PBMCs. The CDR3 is CASSLGVVTYEQYF. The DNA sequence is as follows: TGTGCCAGCAGCTTAGGGGTGGTGACCTACGAGCAGTACTTC.